The subject of this entry is one TCR beta chain. Antigen unknown. Here the CDR3 omits its conserved ending phenylalanine or tryptophan, so a read error is the likely source. This sample's TCRbeta library carried unique molecular identifier barcodes. TCRdb re-called the PCR reads with MiXCR, one entry per CDR3 protein. The data show roughly 790,000 distinct CDR3 sequences, 16% seen once. This sample was taken from a study of T-cell reconstitution after alpha-beta-depleted transplantation in children. General study results and limits: Diversity of TCRbeta at day 60 was high in some patients, arising from surviving recipient T cells and thymic progenitors. About two months after transplant, alpha-beta T cells reportedly came from several hundred expanded graft clones.

The CDR3 is 13 residues long. V was shortened by 5 bases and J by 7 bases, with 14 bases between the two germline ends. CDR1 MNHNS and CDR2 SASEGT come from the germline V gene. This chain joins TRBV6-1 and TRBJ1-2, with TRBD1 as a possible D gene (6 bases). This sequence was found in a male patient between 10 and 17 years old who had a stem cell transplant for acute lymphoblastic leukemia, so the T cells may come from the graft donor. Source: PBMCs, mostly from graft donor cells, taken 360 days after TCRalphabeta/CD19-depleted stem cell transplant. The CDR3 loop reads CASSLTEGVGYTY. In nucleotides, the CDR3 is TGTGCCAGCAGTCTTACCGAGGGGGTTGGCTACACCTAC.